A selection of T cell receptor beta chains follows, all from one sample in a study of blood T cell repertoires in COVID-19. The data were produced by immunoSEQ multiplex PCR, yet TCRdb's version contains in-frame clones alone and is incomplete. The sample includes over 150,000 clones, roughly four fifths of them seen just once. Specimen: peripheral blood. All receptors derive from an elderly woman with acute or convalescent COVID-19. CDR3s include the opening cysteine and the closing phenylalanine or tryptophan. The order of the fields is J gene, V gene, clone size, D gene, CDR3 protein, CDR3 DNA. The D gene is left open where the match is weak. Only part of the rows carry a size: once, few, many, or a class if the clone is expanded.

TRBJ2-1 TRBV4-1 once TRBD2 CASSQDLGLAETYNEQFF TGCGCCAGCAGCCAAGATCTGGGACTAGCGGAAACCTACAATGAGCAGTTCTTC
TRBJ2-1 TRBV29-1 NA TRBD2 CSAGTSGLYNEQFF TGCAGCGCCGGGACTAGCGGATTATACAATGAGCAGTTCTTC
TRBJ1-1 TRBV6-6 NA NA CASSPRSSPDISRGTEAFF TGTGCCAGCAGTCCCCGATCCTCTCCTGATATATCGCGGGGCACTGAAGCTTTCTTT
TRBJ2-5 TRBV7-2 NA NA CASSDRGSGWETQYF TGTGCCAGCAGCGATAGGGGTAGTGGGTGGGAGACCCAGTACTTC
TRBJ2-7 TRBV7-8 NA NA CASSLSPGGLEQYF TGTGCCAGCAGCTTATCTCCTGGTGGCTTAGAGCAGTACTTC
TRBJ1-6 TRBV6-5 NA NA CASSNTHQGLTLHF TGTGCCAGCAGTAACACCCATCAGGGCCTGACCCTCCACTTT
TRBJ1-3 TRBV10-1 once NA CASNGGNTIYF TGCGCCAGCAACGGGGGAAACACCATATATTTT
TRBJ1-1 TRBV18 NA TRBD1 CASSDRTGGRAEAFF TGTGCCAGCTCCGATCGGACAGGGGGGAGGGCTGAAGCTTTCTTT
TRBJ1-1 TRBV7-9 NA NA CASSPPRDFEAFF TGTGCCAGCAGCCCCCCCAGGGATTTTGAAGCTTTCTTT
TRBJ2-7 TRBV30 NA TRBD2 CAWSRTSGVYEQYF TGTGCCTGGAGCCGGACTAGCGGTGTGTACGAGCAGTACTTC
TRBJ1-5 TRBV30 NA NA CAWSAQTGSNQPQHF TGTGCCTGGAGTGCCCAGACAGGCAGCAATCAGCCCCAGCATTTT
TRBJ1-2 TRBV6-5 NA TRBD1 CASSYDRVNYGYTF TGTGCCAGCAGTTACGACAGGGTAAACTATGGCTACACCTTC
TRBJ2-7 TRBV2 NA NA CASSVTGIIHEQYF TGTGCCAGCAGTGTAACAGGGATAATCCACGAGCAGTACTTC
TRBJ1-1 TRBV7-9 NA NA CASTKSGATGRITEAFF TGTGCCAGCACCAAAAGTGGGGCCACAGGGCGTATTACTGAAGCTTTCTTT
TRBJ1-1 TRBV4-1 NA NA CASSQERSGGGRTEAFF TGCGCCAGCAGCCAAGAGAGGTCGGGGGGAGGGAGGACTGAAGCTTTCTTT
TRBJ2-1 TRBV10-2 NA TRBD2 CASGDPGTSGANEQFF TGCGCCAGCGGGGACCCCGGGACTAGCGGCGCCAATGAGCAGTTCTTC
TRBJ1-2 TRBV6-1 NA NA CASSEKTANNYGYTF TGTGCCAGCAGTGAAAAAACCGCGAATAACTATGGCTACACCTTC
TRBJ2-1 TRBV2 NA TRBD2 CASRGPIGGVHNEQFF TGTGCCAGCAGAGGACCCATTGGGGGGGTCCACAATGAGCAGTTCTTC
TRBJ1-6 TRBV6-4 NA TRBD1 CASSRTGEGSPLHF TGTGCCAGCAGTAGGACAGGGGAAGGTTCACCCCTCCACTTT
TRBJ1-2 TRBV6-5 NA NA CASSYHGPENYGYTF TGTGCCAGCAGTTACCACGGTCCGGAGAACTATGGCTACACCTTC
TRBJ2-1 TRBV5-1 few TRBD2 CASSSGTSRNEQFF TGCGCCAGCAGCTCGGGGACTAGCAGGAATGAGCAGTTCTTC
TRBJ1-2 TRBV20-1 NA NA CSAYQGRGYTF TGCAGTGCATACCAGGGTCGGGGCTACACCTTC
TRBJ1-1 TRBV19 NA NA CASSSSSRTVRPTEAFF TGTGCCAGTAGTTCCTCCTCTAGGACAGTCAGACCTACTGAAGCTTTCTTT
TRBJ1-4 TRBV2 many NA CASSLTIPATNEKLFF TGTGCCAGCAGTTTAACAATCCCTGCAACTAATGAAAAACTGTTTTTT
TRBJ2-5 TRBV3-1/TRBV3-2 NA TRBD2 CASSNWTSGGETQYF TGTGCCAGCAGCAATTGGACTAGCGGGGGGGAGACCCAGTACTTC
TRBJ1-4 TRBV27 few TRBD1 CASRRGQLEDEKLFF TGTGCCAGCAGGAGGGGACAGCTGGAAGATGAAAAACTGTTTTTT
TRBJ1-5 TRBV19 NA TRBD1 CASSDPSGTGGRNQPQHF TGTGCCAGTAGTGACCCCAGCGGGACAGGGGGCCGCAATCAGCCCCAGCATTTT
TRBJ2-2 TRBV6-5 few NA CASRLDRNTGELFF TGTGCCAGCAGACTCGACAGAAACACCGGGGAGCTGTTTTTT
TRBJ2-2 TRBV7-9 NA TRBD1 CASSYGTGVPGELFF TGTGCCAGCAGTTACGGGACAGGGGTACCGGGGGAGCTGTTTTTT
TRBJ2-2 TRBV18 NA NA CASSPPGPGGGTGELFF TGTGCCAGCTCACCACCTGGCCCGGGGGGCGGAACCGGGGAGCTGTTTTTT
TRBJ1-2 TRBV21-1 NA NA CASSKLSKEGVAGYTF TGTGCCAGCAGCAAATTGTCTAAGGAAGGGGTTGCCGGCTACACCTTC
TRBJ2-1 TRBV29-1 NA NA CSVGRGGGYNEQFF TGCAGCGTTGGCAGGGGTGGAGGTTACAATGAGCAGTTCTTC
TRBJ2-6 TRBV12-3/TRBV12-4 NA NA CASSRSGANVLTF TGTGCCAGCAGTCGCTCTGGGGCCAACGTCCTGACTTTC
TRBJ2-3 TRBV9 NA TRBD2 CASSEDGRRDTQYF TGTGCCAGCAGCGAAGACGGGAGGAGAGATACGCAGTATTTT
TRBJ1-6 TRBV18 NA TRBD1 CASSPGQGADNSPLHF TGTGCCAGCTCACCGGGACAGGGGGCCGATAATTCACCCCTCCACTTT
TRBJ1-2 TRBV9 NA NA CASSPAGADLYGYTF TGTGCCAGCAGCCCGGCGGGGGCGGACCTCTATGGCTACACCTTC
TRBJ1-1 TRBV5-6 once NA CASSLVGGQTNTEAFF TGTGCCAGCAGCTTGGTAGGGGGTCAAACGAACACTGAAGCTTTCTTT
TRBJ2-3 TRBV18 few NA CASSPQSASTDTQYF TGTGCCAGCTCACCACAGAGTGCTAGCACAGATACGCAGTATTTT
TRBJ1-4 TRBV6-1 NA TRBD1 CASSGGDRGNEKLFF TGTGCCAGCAGTGGGGGGGACAGGGGAAATGAAAAACTGTTTTTT
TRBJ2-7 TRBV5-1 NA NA CASSYGQLTNYEQYF TGCGCCAGCAGCTACGGACAGCTAACTAACTACGAGCAGTACTTC
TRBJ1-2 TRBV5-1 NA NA CASSLLQGDYNYGYTF TGCGCCAGCAGCTTACTACAGGGCGACTATAACTATGGCTACACCTTC
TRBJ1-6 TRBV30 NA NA CAWSVSRGNNSPLHF TGTGCCTGGAGTGTCAGCAGGGGAAATAATTCACCCCTCCACTTT
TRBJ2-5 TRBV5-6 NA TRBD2 CASSPDEGTSVETQYF TGTGCCAGCAGCCCAGACGAAGGGACTAGCGTAGAGACCCAGTACTTC
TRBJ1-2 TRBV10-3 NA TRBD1 CAIRGQEYGYTF TGTGCCATCAGGGGACAGGAGTATGGCTACACCTTC
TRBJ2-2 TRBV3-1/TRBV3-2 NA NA CASSQTGSGVPGELFF TGTGCCAGCAGCCAGACCGGGTCAGGGGTTCCCGGGGAGCTGTTTTTT
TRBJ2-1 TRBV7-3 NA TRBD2 CASSPTSGSYNEQFF TGTGCCAGCAGCCCTACTAGCGGGAGTTACAATGAGCAGTTCTTC
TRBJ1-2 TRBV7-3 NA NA CASSPRQAGGYTF TGTGCCAGCAGCCCCCGCCAGGCTGGGGGCTACACCTTC
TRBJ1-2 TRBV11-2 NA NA CASSLTANYGYTF TGTGCCAGCAGCTTAACAGCCAACTATGGCTACACCTTC
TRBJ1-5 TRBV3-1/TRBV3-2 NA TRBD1 CASSHTPGQGNQPQHF TGTGCCAGCAGCCACACTCCGGGACAGGGTAATCAGCCCCAGCATTTT
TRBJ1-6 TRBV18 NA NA CASSPDGASNSPLHF TGTGCCAGCTCACCAGATGGGGCCTCTAATTCACCCCTCCACTTT
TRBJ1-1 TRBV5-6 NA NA CASSRRAVLMNTEAFF TGTGCCAGCAGCCGGAGGGCGGTCCTCATGAACACTGAAGCTTTCTTT
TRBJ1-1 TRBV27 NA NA CASSLLAGTRLTEAFF TGTGCCAGCAGTTTATTGGCCGGGACAAGACTCACTGAAGCTTTCTTT
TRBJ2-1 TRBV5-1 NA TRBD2 CASSNLGLAGVAEQFF TGCGCCAGCAGCAACCTTGGGCTAGCGGGAGTTGCGGAGCAGTTCTTC
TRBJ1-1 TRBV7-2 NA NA CASSLNREQQAFF TGTGCCAGCAGCCTTAACAGGGAGCAGCAAGCTTTCTTT
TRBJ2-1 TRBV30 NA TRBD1 CAHGQGGYNEQFF TGTGCCCACGGACAGGGAGGATACAATGAGCAGTTCTTC
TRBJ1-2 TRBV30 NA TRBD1 CAADRRNYGYTF TGTGCGGCGGACAGGAGGAACTATGGCTACACCTTC
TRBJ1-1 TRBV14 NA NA CASSQETMAFF TGTGCCAGCAGCCAAGAGACTATGGCTTTCTTT